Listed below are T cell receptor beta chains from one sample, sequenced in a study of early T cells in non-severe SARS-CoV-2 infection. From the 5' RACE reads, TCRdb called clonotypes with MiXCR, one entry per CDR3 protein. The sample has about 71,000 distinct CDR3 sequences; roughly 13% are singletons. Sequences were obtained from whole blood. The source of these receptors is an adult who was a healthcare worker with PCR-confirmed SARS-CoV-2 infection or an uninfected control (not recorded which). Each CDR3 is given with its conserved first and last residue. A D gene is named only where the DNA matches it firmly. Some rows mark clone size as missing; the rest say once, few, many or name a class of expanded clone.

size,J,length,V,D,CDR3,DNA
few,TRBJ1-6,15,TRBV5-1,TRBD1,CASSPEGAGNSPLHF,TGCGCCAGCAGCCCGGAGGGGGCCGGGAATTCACCCCTCCACTTT
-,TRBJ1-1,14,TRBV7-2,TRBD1,CASSFRQGSTEAFF,TGTGCCAGCAGCTTTCGACAGGGGTCGACTGAAGCTTTCTTT
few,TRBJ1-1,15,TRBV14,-,CASSQRTGRGTEAFF,TGTGCCAGCAGCCAAAGGACGGGCCGGGGGACTGAAGCTTTCTTT
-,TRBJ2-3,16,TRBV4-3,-,CASSQEGRGGTDTQYF,TGCGCCAGCAGCCAAGAAGGCCGCGGAGGCACAGATACGCAGTATTTT
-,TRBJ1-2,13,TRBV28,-,CASSLRANYGYTF,TGTGCCAGCAGTCTCCGGGCCAACTATGGCTACACCTTC
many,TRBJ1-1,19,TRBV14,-,CASSQENWAGARLNTEAFF,TGTGCCAGCAGCCAAGAAAATTGGGCAGGGGCGCGACTGAACACTGAAGCTTTCTTT
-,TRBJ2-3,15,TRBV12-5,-,CASGFSTGFTDTQYF,TGTGCTAGTGGTTTCAGTACAGGGTTCACAGATACGCAGTATTTT
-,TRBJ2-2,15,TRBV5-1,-,CASSLNAQNTGELFF,TGCGCCAGCAGCTTGAATGCACAGAACACCGGGGAGCTGTTTTTT
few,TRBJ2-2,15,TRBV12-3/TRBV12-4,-,CASKKLTTNTGELFF,TGTGCCAGCAAGAAACTAACCACGAACACCGGGGAGCTGTTTTTT
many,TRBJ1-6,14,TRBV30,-,CASGQGAYNSPLHF,TGTGCCTCAGGGCAAGGGGCCTATAATTCACCCCTCCACTTT
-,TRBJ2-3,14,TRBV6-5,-,CASSPRGRTDTQYF,TGTGCCAGCAGCCCCCGGGGGCGCACAGATACGCAGTATTTT
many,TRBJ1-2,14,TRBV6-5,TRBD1,CASSPQGGKYGYTF,TGTGCCAGCAGTCCACAGGGGGGGAAGTATGGCTACACCTTC
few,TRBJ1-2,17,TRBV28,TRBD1,CAIKLKRTGSFNYGYTF,TGTGCCATAAAACTAAAAAGGACAGGGAGTTTTAACTATGGCTACACCTTC
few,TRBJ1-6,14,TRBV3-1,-,CASSQVSGISPLHF,TGTGCCAGCAGCCAAGTCAGTGGGATTTCACCCCTCCACTTT
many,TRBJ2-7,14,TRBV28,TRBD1,CASSFTDRAYEQYF,TGTGCCAGCAGTTTTACCGACAGGGCCTACGAGCAGTACTTC
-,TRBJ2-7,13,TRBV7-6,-,CASSFGPPYEQYF,TGTGCCAGCAGCTTTGGACCCCCCTACGAGCAGTACTTC
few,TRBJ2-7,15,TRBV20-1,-,CSVSDSSTPNDEQYF,TGCAGTGTCTCGGACAGTTCTACTCCTAATGACGAGCAGTACTTC
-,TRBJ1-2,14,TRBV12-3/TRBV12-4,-,CASTWGRVDAGYTF,TGTGCCAGCACCTGGGGCAGGGTTGACGCTGGCTACACCTTC
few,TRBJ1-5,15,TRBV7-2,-,CASSLRVLGNQPQHF,TGTGCCAGCAGCTTAAGAGTTCTGGGCAATCAGCCCCAGCATTTT
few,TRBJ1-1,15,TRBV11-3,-,CASSLDGRLNTEAFF,TGTGCCAGCAGCTTAGACGGCAGGCTGAACACTGAAGCTTTCTTT
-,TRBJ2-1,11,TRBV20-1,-,CSAIQYNEQFF,TGCAGTGCTATCCAATACAATGAGCAGTTCTTC
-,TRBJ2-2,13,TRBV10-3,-,CAMSGTDTGELFF,TGTGCCATGAGTGGAACTGACACCGGGGAGCTGTTTTTT